Listed here are 15 T cell receptor beta chains from one sample, sequenced in a study of metastatic and nonmetastatic thyroid tumors. TCRdb re-analyzed the PCR reads through MiXCR. The table shows about 40,000 clones, with about 17% occurring only once. Treatment of any kind had been given to no patient before thyroid surgery. The sequencing input was blood. These receptors all come from a female donor with papillary thyroid cancer or a benign thyroid nodule (not recorded which). Some clones in this sample may be carry-over from other donors' samples.

In this sample, this clone turned up many times. V and J are TRBV19 and TRBJ1-1, with 8 bases lining up with TRBD1. The trim removed 6 bases at V and 4 bases at J, leaving 4 bases unmatched. The germline CDR1 and CDR2 sequences are LNHDA and SQIVND (reference sequence). CDR3 length equals 13 residues. The CDR3 reads CASRVDRGTEAFF. The CDR3 DNA follows: TGTGCCAGTAGAGTAGACAGGGGCACTGAAGCTTTCTTT.

This rearrangement joins TRBV11-1 to TRBJ1-3; D perhaps matches TRBD1 (6 bases). V gave up 5 bases and J gave up 3 bases, with 20 bases separating them. Germline CDR1 and CDR2: SGHAT and FQDESV (reference sequence). The CDR3 contains 17 residues. CDR3 bases: TGTGCCAGCAGCGGGGAAATAGGTGCAGGGGTTGGAAACACCATATATTTT. Translation: CASSGEIGAGVGNTIYF. The full variable domain, its missing parts supplied by reference TRBV11-1 and TRBJ1-3, is EAEVAQSPRYKITEKSQAVAFWCDPISGHATLYWYRQILGQGPELLVQFQDESVVDDSQLPKDRFSAERLKGVDSTLKIQPAELGDSAMYLCASSGEIGAGVGNTIYFGEGSWLTVV.

This clone showed up many times. V usage is TRBV9 and J usage is TRBJ1-5; D uncertain. This CDR3 has 14 amino acids. In germline, CDR1 is SGDLS, CDR2 YYNGEE. V lost 3 bases, J lost 0 bases, and 7 bases lay in between. The CDR3: CASSADSSNQPQHF. DNA of the CDR3: TGTGCCAGCAGCGCGGATAGTAGCAATCAGCCCCAGCATTTT.

This clone is classed as medium-sized. The chain employs TRBV12-3 or TRBV12-4 and TRBJ2-7, with D perhaps being TRBD1 or TRBD2 (5 bases each). V shed 8 bases and J shed 1 base, with 12 bases lying between them. CDR3 length: 13 residues. CDR3 DNA sequence: TGTGCCAGCTCGGGGACCAATTCCTACGAGCAGTACTTC. It encodes CASSGTNSYEQYF.

The table lists this clone with many counts. The CDR3 reads CASSPTGLTYEQYF. For the CDR3, the DNA is TGTGCCAGCAGCCCGACAGGGTTAACCTACGAGCAGTACTTC. The chain recombines TRBV11-3 with TRBJ2-7; the match to TRBD1 covers 7 bases. With V trimmed by 5 bases and J by 2 bases, 6 bases remained unmatched. The CDR3 consists of 14 residues. Germline V lookup: CDR1 SGHNT, CDR2 YENEEA.

This clone was observed a few times. A much larger clone differs from this one at a single base, so this may be a read error. V usage is TRBV24-1 and J usage is TRBJ1-2; D might be TRBD1 (6 bases). Germline CDR1 KGHDR, CDR2 SFDVKD. V was clipped by 7 bases and J by 4 bases, with 12 bases between them. The CDR3 contains 13 residues. The CDR3 region has the DNA TGTGCCACCAGCGATGGGACATCCTATGGCTACACCTTC. Encoded protein: CATSDGTSYGYTF.

Only a few counts were recorded for this clone. The conserved closing phenylalanine or tryptophan is absent in this CDR3, likely reflecting a read error. This chain uses TRBV27 with TRBJ1-2; weak D call: TRBD1 (6 bases). Looked up from germline, CDR1 is MNHEY and CDR2 is SMNVEV (reference sequence). The CDR3 totals 14 residues. In DNA, the CDR3 is TGTGCCAGCATTTTATGGGGGGCGGAGTATGGCTACACCCTC. Translation: CASILWGAEYGYTL.

This clone was counted ten times or more. The chain combines TRBV18 with TRBJ2-5; 8 bases map to TRBD1. This CDR3 spans 14 amino acids. V dropped 3 bases and J dropped 5; count of bases not matched to a gene: 5. Germline-derived CDR1 and CDR2 are KGHSH and LQKENI. This CDR3 reads CASSPAGGRETQYF. The CDR3, as DNA: TGTGCCAGCTCACCCGCAGGGGGCAGGGAGACCCAGTACTTC.

The sample holds many counts of this clone. The chain is built from TRBV7-8 and TRBJ2-1, with 8 positions matching TRBD2. Trimming removed 7 bases from V and 0 bases from J; junction bases left unmatched: 5. The CDR3 runs 15 residues. Germline CDR1 reads SGHVS; CDR2 reads FQNEAQ. The CDR3 here is CASNVGTSSYNEQFF. The CDR3 DNA reads TGTGCCAGCAACGTGGGGACTAGCTCCTACAATGAGCAGTTCTTC. Based on the CDR3 plus reference TRBV7-8 and TRBJ2-1, the full variable domain is GAGVSQSPRYKVAKRGQDVALRCDPISGHVSLFWYQQALGQGPEFLTYFQNEAQLDKSGLPSDRFFAERPEGSVSTLKIQRTQQEDSAVYLCASNVGTSSYNEQFFGPGTRLTVL.

Judged by abundance, this clone is medium-sized. V gene TRBV27 combines with J gene TRBJ2-7, with 9 bases lining up with TRBD2. The CDR3 has 15 amino acids. Germline V gives CDR1 MNHEY, CDR2 SMNVEV (reference sequence). Losses at the gene ends were 8 bases for V and 0 bases for J; bases not matched to a gene: 8. The CDR3, as DNA: TGTGCCAGCGCGGCTAGCGGGATTGGCTCCTACGAGCAGTACTTC. This gives the protein CASAASGIGSYEQYF.

This clone was recorded many times. This rearrangement joins TRBV27 to TRBJ2-1; a weak D match, TRBD2 (5 bases). Trimming pared 2 bases from V and 3 bases from J, leaving 11 bases between. Germline lookup yields CDR1 MNHEY and CDR2 SMNVEV (reference sequence). This CDR3 contains 15 residues. CDR3 sequence (DNA): TGTGCCAGCAGTTTACCGCTTGGAGGCTACAATGAGCAGTTCTTC. This codes for CASSLPLGGYNEQFF.

The chain carries TRBV27 and TRBJ1-4, with no clear D. CDR3 length: 15 residues. The V and J ends lost 6 bases and 2 bases respectively, with 13 bases between them. Germline CDR1 and CDR2: MNHEY and SMNVEV (reference sequence). DNA for the CDR3: TGTGCCAGCAGGTATCGAGGGAAGACTAATGAAAAACTGTTTTTT. Its translation: CASRYRGKTNEKLFF. The full variable domain, in which reference TRBV27 and TRBJ1-4 provide the parts outside the CDR3, is EAQVTQNPRYLITVTGKKLTVTCSQNMNHEYMSWYRQDPGLGLRQIYYSMNVEVTDKGDVPEGYKVSRKEKRNFPLILESPSPNQTSLYFCASRYRGKTNEKLFFGSGTQLSVL.

This clone appeared many times. A much larger clone lies one base from this, so it may be a read error. This chain connects TRBV10-3 to TRBJ1-1, with TRBD1 matching over 9 bases. This CDR3 contains 13 residues. The V gene end was trimmed by 10 bases and the J gene end by 1 base; junction bases not matched to a gene: 4. Germline CDR1 is ENHRY and CDR2 is SYGVKD. CDR3 region: CATPTGGNTEAFF. The CDR3 nucleotides are TGTGCCACCCCGACAGGGGGGAACACTGAAGCTTTCTTT.

The chain couples TRBV20-1 to TRBJ2-7; TRBD1 agrees at 8 bases. CDR1 DFQATT and CDR2 SNEGSKA come from the germline V gene (reference sequence). This CDR3 has 15 amino acids. With V trimmed by 6 bases and J by 1 base, 11 bases remained unmatched. CDR3 amino acids: CSAIPGTGESYEQYF. DNA for the CDR3: TGCAGTGCAATACCCGGGACAGGCGAATCCTACGAGCAGTACTTC.

About this clone itself: Since no conserved phenylalanine or tryptophan closes the CDR3, a read error is the likely cause. The V and J genes are TRBV5-1 and TRBJ2-7; 10 bases agree with TRBD1. Trimming at V came to 0 bases and at J to 7 bases, leaving 7 bases not matched to a gene. Germline V gene lookup returns CDR1 SGHRS and CDR2 YFSETQ. The CDR3 consists of 15 residues. CDR3 sequence: CASSLAQTGGDEQYL. Written as DNA, the CDR3 is TGCGCCAGCAGCTTGGCCCAGACAGGGGGCGATGAGCAGTACTTG.